This passage covers 10 T cell receptor beta chains from one sample sequenced in a study of blood T cell repertoires in COVID-19. Data came from immunoSEQ multiplex PCR; TCRdb stores just in-frame clones and leaves some out. The sample has about 200,000 clones, roughly 94% seen once; the top ten hold roughly 0.76%. The sequenced sample consisted of peripheral blood. The receptors here all came from a man aged 25 to 40 with COVID-19, enrolled during active disease.

This clone was recorded once. V gene TRBV4-1 combines with J gene TRBJ2-3, with 9 bases aligning to TRBD2. CDR3 length: 18 amino acids. The V and J ends lost 1 base and 4 bases, in that order; junction bases with no gene match: 12. The V gene's germline CDR1 is MGHRA and CDR2 YSYEKL. The CDR3 protein is CASSQGVLQRGAADTQYF. In DNA, the CDR3 is TGCGCCAGCAGCCAAGGAGTGTTACAGCGGGGGGCCGCAGATACGCAGTATTTT.

The chain has TRBV24-1 and TRBJ2-3, with 10 bases fitting TRBD2. Germline values: CDR1 KGHDR, CDR2 SFDVKD. V lost 9 bases and J lost 0; bases outside the gene matches: 5. This CDR3 region has 15 residues. CDR3 residues: CATSPAGGSTDTQYF. The DNA for the CDR3 is TGTGCCACCTCGCCAGCGGGGGGGAGCACAGATACGCAGTATTTT.

The chain carries TRBV19 and TRBJ2-5; possible D gene TRBD1, 6 bases. The CDR3 extends over 14 amino acids. CDR1 is LNHDA and CDR2 is SQIVND in the germline V gene (reference sequence). V lost 4 bases to trimming and J lost 2 bases, with 11 bases between them. The CDR3 nucleotides read TGTGCCAGTAGTAAAGGGACACCACAAGAGACCCAGTACTTC. It is translated as CASSKGTPQETQYF.

The chain combines TRBV13 with TRBJ1-1, with 9 bases lining up with TRBD1. Germline CDR1 is PRHDT and CDR2 is FYEKMQ (reference sequence). The CDR3 covers 15 residues. V lost 5 bases and J lost 3; bases outside the gene matches: 7. The CDR3 here is CASSPGDREYTEAFF. CDR3 DNA sequence: TGTGCCAGCAGCCCGGGGGACAGGGAATACACTGAAGCTTTCTTT. Full variable domain (remainder filled in from reference TRBV13 and TRBJ1-1): AAGVIQSPRHLIKEKRETATLKCYPIPRHDTVYWYQQGPGQDPQFLISFYEKMQSDKGSIPDRFSAQQFSDYHSELNMSSLELGDSALYFCASSPGDREYTEAFFGQGTRLTVV.

V usage is TRBV6-6 and J usage is TRBJ2-5; TRBD2 is a possible D gene (6 bases). CDR1 is MNHNY and CDR2 is SVGAGI in the germline V gene (reference sequence). CDR3 length: 15 residues. The CDR3 bases are TGTGCTAGACCCGCGGGACGCCCAAAAGAGTGGACCCAGTACTTC. This gives the protein CARPAGRPKEWTQYF.

The chain employs TRBV19 and TRBJ1-6, with D hard to call. CDR1 LNHDA and CDR2 SQIVND come from the germline V gene (reference sequence). There are 15 residues in the CDR3. Trimming took 5 bases from V and 4 from J, leaving 12 bases between them. In nucleotides, the CDR3 is TGTGCCAGTAGTTCACAAGATGCTTATAATTCACCCCTCCACTTT. Translation: CASSSQDAYNSPLHF.

J is TRBJ1-1 and V is TRBV11-2, with D tentatively TRBD1 (6 bases). V was shortened by 4 bases and J by 5 bases, with 14 bases between the two germline ends. The germline CDR1 and CDR2 sequences are SGHAT and FQNNGV. The CDR3 totals 14 residues. The CDR3 protein is CASSSFRGATEAFF. The CDR3 coding sequence is TGTGCCAGCAGCTCGTTCCGGGGGGCTACTGAAGCTTTCTTT.

This clone was found a few times. The chain is built from TRBV6-2 or TRBV6-3 and TRBJ1-1, with D hard to call. Germline V gene lookup returns CDR1 MNHEY and CDR2 SVGEGT. This CDR3 contains 13 residues. Trimming took 2 bases from V and 3 from J, leaving 7 bases between them. Here the CDR3 reads CASSYARHTEAFF. The CDR3 DNA is TGTGCCAGCAGTTACGCTAGGCACACTGAAGCTTTCTTT.

The chain is built from TRBV11-2 and TRBJ2-7; a possible D gene is TRBD2 (6 bases). V dropped 4 bases and J dropped 4 bases, with 8 bases sitting between them. CDR3 length: 12 amino acids. CDR1 is SGHAT and CDR2 is FQNNGV in the germline V gene. CDR3 nucleotides: TGTGCCAGCAGCTCGCGGGGATACGAGCAGTACTTC. This sequence encodes CASSSRGYEQYF.

This chain connects TRBV10-3 to TRBJ2-5, with 7 bases identical to TRBD1. The CDR3 is made up of 13 amino acids. Germline V gene lookup returns CDR1 ENHRY and CDR2 SYGVKD. The V and J ends lost 3 bases and 5 bases, in that order; junction bases with no gene match: 3. This chain's CDR3 is CAISEPRGETQYF. The CDR3 DNA sequence: TGTGCCATCAGTGAACCCAGGGGGGAGACCCAGTACTTC.